This TCR beta chain was sequenced for a study of blood T cell repertoires in COVID-19. Study details: Samples taken during acute and convalescent COVID-19 were collected in the United States, Italy and Spain.

J was trimmed by 5 bases and V by 0 bases; bases with no gene match: 5. In germline, CDR1 is SGHRS, CDR2 YFSETQ. There are 15 residues in the CDR3. Everyone who took part was roughly 18 to 90 years old, and they came from 24 US areas. Per the authors' pipeline: Amplified reference gene primers provided the basis for estimating nucleated cell counts. Assay: immunoSEQ multiplex PCR; the TCRdb copy retains only in-frame clones and omits some. V and J calls and clone size are those listed in that table; D and trimming were worked out from the DNA. This sample has hundreds of thousands of clones; more than 80% occur once, and the top ten carry around 1%.

The rearrangement uses TRBV5-1 and TRBJ1-5; TRBD1 aligns across 7 bases. This receptor was taken from a man between 18 and 29 years old who had recovered from COVID-19. Sequencing used PBMCs or T cells enriched from blood (not recorded which). CDR3 nucleotides: TGCGCCAGCAGCTTGGCTGGGGACAGCTATCAGCCCCAGCATTTT. This encodes CASSLAGDSYQPQHF.